The clone carrying this TCR beta chain was observed a few times. Its antigen remains unknown. This CDR3 spans 14 amino acids. CDR1 is MDHEN and CDR2 is SYDVKM in the germline V gene. V shed 5 bases and J 3 bases; nucleotides not matched to a gene: 5. Of the isolated RNA, all was reverse transcribed, and so the sequenced material was expressed TCRB transcripts. Only in-frame clones appear in the TCRdb table, and some are missing; sequencing was by immunoSEQ multiplex PCR. The sample comprises a few hundred thousand clones, about a fifth of which are singletons, and 0.028% rests with the top ten. This sample was taken from a study of beta chain features in type 1 diabetes. Notes on the study in general: More deletions and fewer insertions at VDJ junctions were seen in type 1 diabetes patients. Using cDNA template may skew counts toward highly expressing activated cells. The study found moderately but significantly shorter TCRB CDR3s in all four CD4+ subsets of Type 1 diabetes patients.

The sequence came from a middle-aged woman with type 1 diabetes. Specimen: naive CD4+ T cells from blood. The chain combines TRBV28 with TRBJ2-7; 9 bases are a match to TRBD1. The CDR3 sequence is CASSPPDRGYEQYF. CDR3 sequence (DNA): TGTGCCAGCAGTCCCCCGGACAGGGGCTACGAGCAGTACTTC. The full variable domain, completed using reference TRBV28 and TRBJ2-7, is DVKVTQSSRYLVKRTGEKVFLECVQDMDHENMFWYRQDPGLGLRLIYFSYDVKMKEKGDIPEGYSVSREKKERFSLILESASTNQTSMYLCASSPPDRGYEQYFGPGTRLTVT.